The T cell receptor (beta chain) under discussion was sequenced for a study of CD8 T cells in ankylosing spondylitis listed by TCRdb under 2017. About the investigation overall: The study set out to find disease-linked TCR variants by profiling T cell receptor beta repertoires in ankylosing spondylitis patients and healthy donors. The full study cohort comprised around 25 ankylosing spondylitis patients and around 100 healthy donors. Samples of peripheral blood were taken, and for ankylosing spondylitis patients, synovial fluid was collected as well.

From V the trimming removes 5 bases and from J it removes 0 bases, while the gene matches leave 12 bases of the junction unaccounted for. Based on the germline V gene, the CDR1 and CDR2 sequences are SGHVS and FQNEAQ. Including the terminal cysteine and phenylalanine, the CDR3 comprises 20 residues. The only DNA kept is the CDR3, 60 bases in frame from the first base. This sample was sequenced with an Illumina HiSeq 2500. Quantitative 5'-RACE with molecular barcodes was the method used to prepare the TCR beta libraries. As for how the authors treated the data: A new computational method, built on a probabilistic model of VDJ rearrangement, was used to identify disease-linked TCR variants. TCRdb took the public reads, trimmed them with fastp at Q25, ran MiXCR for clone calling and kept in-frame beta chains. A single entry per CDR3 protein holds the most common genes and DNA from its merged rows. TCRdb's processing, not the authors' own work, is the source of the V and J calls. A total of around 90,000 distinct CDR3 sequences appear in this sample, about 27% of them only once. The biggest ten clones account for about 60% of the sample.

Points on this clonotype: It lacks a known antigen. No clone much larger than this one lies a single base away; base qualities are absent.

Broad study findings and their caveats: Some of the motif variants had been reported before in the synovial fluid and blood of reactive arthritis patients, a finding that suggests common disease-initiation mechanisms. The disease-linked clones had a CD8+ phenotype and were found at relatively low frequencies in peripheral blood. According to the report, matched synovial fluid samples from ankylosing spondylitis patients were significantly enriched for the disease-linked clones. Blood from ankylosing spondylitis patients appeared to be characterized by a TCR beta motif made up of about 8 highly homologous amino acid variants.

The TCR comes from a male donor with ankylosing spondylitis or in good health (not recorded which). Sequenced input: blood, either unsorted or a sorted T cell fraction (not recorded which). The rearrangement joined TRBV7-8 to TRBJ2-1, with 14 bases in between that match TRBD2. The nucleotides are TGTGCCAGCAGCCCACATTTCTGGACTAGCGGGGGGAGCTCCTACAATGAGCAGTTCTTC. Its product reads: CASSPHFWTSGGSSYNEQFF.